Presented here are 10 T cell receptor beta chains from one specimen sequenced in a study of T-cell memory formation after mild COVID-19. TCRdb passed the 5' RACE reads through MiXCR, listing each CDR3 protein once. The sample records roughly 51,000 distinct CDR3 sequences, over 6.5% being singletons. Input material: PBMCs or a T cell subset sorted from them (not recorded which). The receptors were gathered from a man between 18 and 29 years old who had mild COVID-19 (a few samples of this study predate the infection). Cell type and time point are not known.

This clonotype was seen a few times. The DNA for the CDR3 is TGTGCCAGCAGCGTAGGAGGGTCAAGTGAAAAACTGTTTTTT. This sequence encodes CASSVGGSSEKLFF. The V gene is TRBV9, the J gene TRBJ1-4; D remains unclear. The germline CDR1 and CDR2 sequences are SGDLS and YYNGEE. This CDR3 region has 14 residues. Trimming stripped 0 bases from V and 7 bases from J, with 10 bases between.

This clonotype has ten or more counts. The rearrangement joins TRBV10-3 to TRBJ2-3; TRBD2 might be the D (6 bases). Germline CDR1 and CDR2: ENHRY and SYGVKD. V shed 9 bases and J shed 2 bases, with 9 bases lying between them. This CDR3 spans 12 amino acids. CDR3 DNA sequence: TGTGCCATGCGGGGATCCACAGATACGCAGTATTTT. Encoded protein: CAMRGSTDTQYF.

The CDR3 spells CASSAGSSYNSPLHF. DNA of the CDR3: TGTGCCAGCAGCGCAGGGAGCTCCTATAATTCACCCCTCCACTTT. This chain joins TRBV9 and TRBJ1-6, with D perhaps matching TRBD1 (5 bases). Germline CDR1 reads SGDLS; CDR2 reads YYNGEE. This CDR3 has 15 residues. Trimming pared 3 bases from V and 0 bases from J, leaving 7 bases between.

The chain recombines TRBV7-6 with TRBJ1-1; TRBD1 is a possible D gene (5 bases). The CDR3 spans 13 residues. V was clipped by 6 bases and J by 4 bases, with 12 bases between them. Germline CDR1 is SGHVS and CDR2 is FNYEAQ. This CDR3 is CASSRTQGTEAFF. The CDR3 DNA is TGTGCCAGCAGTAGGACCCAGGGCACTGAAGCTTTCTTT.

The chain carries TRBV7-9 and TRBJ1-3; D might be TRBD1 (6 bases). Germline values: CDR1 SEHNR, CDR2 FQNEAQ (reference sequence). This CDR3 is 13 amino acids long. Deletions cut 8 bases from V and 4 bases from J, with 12 bases between. The CDR3 nucleotides are TGTGCCAGCTCTACAGGGTTCGGAAACACCATATATTTT. It is translated as CASSTGFGNTIYF. Full variable domain (rest looked up from reference TRBV7-9 and TRBJ1-3): DTGVSQNPRHKITKRGQNVTFRCDPISEHNRLYWYRQTLGQGPEFLTYFQNEAQLEKSRLLSDRFSAERPKGSFSTLEIQRTEQGDSAMYLCASSTGFGNTIYFGEGSWLTVV.

This chain connects TRBV5-1 to TRBJ2-2, with D unresolved. CDR3 length: 12 amino acids. The V end was cut by 0 bases, the J end by 8 bases, with 5 bases between. Germline V gives CDR1 SGHRS, CDR2 YFSETQ. The CDR3 DNA follows: TGCGCCAGCAGCTTGGAACTAGGGGAGCTGTTTTTT. Translation: CASSLELGELFF.

This chain joins TRBV27 and TRBJ2-5, with D perhaps matching TRBD2 (6 bases). Germline CDR1 MNHEY, CDR2 SMNVEV (reference sequence). The CDR3 is 15 residues long. Between the trimmed V and J ends, which lost 7 bases and 3 bases, there was a span of 18 bases. DNA for the CDR3: TGTGCCAGCAACTCGGAGGGCGCAGGTGAAGAGACCCAGTACTTC. Translating it yields CASNSEGAGEETQYF.

The chain links TRBV19 to TRBJ2-6; no firm D call. V lost 0 bases and J 4 bases, leaving 10 bases between the germline ends. Germline CDR1 is LNHDA and CDR2 is SQIVND (reference sequence). The CDR3 extends over 16 amino acids. The CDR3 DNA is TGTGCCAGTAGTATAGAGGGCTTTTGGGGGGCCAACGTCCTGACTTTC. Its translation is CASSIEGFWGANVLTF.

This clonotype was detected a few times. The chain carries TRBV6-1 and TRBJ2-7, with 8 bases lining up with TRBD1. Unmatched junction bases numbered 4, after V lost 6 bases and J lost 0 bases. CDR1 is MNHNS and CDR2 is SASEGT in the germline V gene. This CDR3 is 14 amino acids long. CDR3 in amino acids: CASRGQVSSYEQYF. The DNA of the CDR3 is TGTGCCAGCAGGGGACAGGTCTCCTCCTACGAGCAGTACTTC.

The rearrangement joins TRBV5-1 to TRBJ2-7; TRBD1 is a possible D gene (5 bases). V dropped 5 bases and J dropped 0 bases, with 9 bases sitting between them. CDR3 length equals 13 residues. Germline loops: CDR1 SGHRS, CDR2 YFSETQ. CDR3 nucleotides: TGCGCCAGCAGACAGGTGAGCTCCTACGAGCAGTACTTC. This translates into CASRQVSSYEQYF.